Many counts were recorded for the clone carrying this T cell receptor (beta chain). The record originates from a study of T cells in Graves' hyperthyroidism and ophthalmopathy. RNA transcripts yielded amplified TCR beta CDR3 regions. In the first-round RT-PCR of the TCR CDR3, the HTBI primer set was used. From the multiplex PCR reads, TCRdb called clonotypes with MiXCR, one entry per CDR3 protein. The repertoire includes about half a million distinct CDR3 sequences, approximately 23% of them detected once, and under 55% sits in the top ten. CDR1 is SGHRS, CDR2 YFSETQ, per germline. V trimming: 3 bases; J trimming: 2 bases; junction bases outside the gene matches: 2. CDR3 length: 16 residues.

Sequencing input: blood. V usage is TRBV5-1 and J usage is TRBJ2-1; 13 bases map to TRBD2. This TCR was sampled from a woman aged 70 to 79 with Graves' ophthalmopathy. DNA for the CDR3: TGCGCCAGCAGCTGGGGACTAGCGGGAACCTACAATGAGCAGTTCTTC. It translates to CASSWGLAGTYNEQFF.